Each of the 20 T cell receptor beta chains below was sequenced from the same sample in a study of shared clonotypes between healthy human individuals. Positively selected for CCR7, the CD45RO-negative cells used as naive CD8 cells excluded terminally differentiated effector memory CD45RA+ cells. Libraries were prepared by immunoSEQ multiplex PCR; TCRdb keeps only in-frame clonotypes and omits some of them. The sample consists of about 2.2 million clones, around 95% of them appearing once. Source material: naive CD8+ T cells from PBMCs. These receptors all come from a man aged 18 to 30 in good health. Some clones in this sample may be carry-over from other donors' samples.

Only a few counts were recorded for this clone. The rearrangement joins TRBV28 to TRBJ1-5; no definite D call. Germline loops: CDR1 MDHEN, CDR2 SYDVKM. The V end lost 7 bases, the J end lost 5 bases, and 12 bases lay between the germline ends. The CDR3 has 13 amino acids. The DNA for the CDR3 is TGTGCCAGCACACCACCGGGTGATCAGCCCCAGCATTTT. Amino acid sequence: CASTPPGDQPQHF.

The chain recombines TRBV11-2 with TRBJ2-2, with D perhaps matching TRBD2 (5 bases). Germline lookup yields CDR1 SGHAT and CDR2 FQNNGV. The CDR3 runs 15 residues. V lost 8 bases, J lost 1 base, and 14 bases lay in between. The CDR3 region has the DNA TGTGCCAGCGGCATCGGGCGGGTGAACACCGGGGAGCTGTTTTTT. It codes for CASGIGRVNTGELFF.

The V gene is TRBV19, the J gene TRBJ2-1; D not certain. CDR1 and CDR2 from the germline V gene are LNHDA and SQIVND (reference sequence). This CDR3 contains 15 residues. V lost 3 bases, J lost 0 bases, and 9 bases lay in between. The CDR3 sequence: CASSMGPSSYNEQFF. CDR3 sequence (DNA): TGTGCCAGTAGTATGGGCCCGAGCTCCTACAATGAGCAGTTCTTC. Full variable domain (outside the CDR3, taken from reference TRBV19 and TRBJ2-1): DGGITQSPKYLFRKEGQNVTLSCEQNLNHDAMYWYRQDPGQGLRLIYYSQIVNDFQKGDIAEGYSVSREKKESFPLTVTSAQKNPTAFYLCASSMGPSSYNEQFFGPGTRLTVL.

The CDR3 loop is CASSPADRGKLFF. The CDR3 DNA reads as TGTGCCAGCAGCCCGGCCGACAGGGGTAAACTGTTTTTT. V is TRBV7-9 and J is TRBJ1-4, with 8 bases matching TRBD1. The CDR3 is made up of 13 amino acids. V shed 5 bases, J shed 11 bases, and the junction held 7 bases outside the gene matches. CDR1 is SEHNR and CDR2 is FQNEAQ in the germline V gene (reference sequence).

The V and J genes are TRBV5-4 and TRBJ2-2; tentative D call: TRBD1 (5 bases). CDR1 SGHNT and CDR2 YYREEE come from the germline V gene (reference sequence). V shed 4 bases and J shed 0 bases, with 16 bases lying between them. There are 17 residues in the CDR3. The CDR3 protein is CASSPRWGRPNTGELFF. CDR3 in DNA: TGTGCCAGCAGCCCCAGGTGGGGCAGGCCGAACACCGGGGAGCTGTTTTTT. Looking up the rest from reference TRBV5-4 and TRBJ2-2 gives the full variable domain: ETGVTQSPTHLIKTRGQQVTLRCSSQSGHNTVSWYQQALGQGPQFIFQYYREEENGRGNFPPRFSGLQFPNYSSELNVNALELDDSALYLCASSPRWGRPNTGELFFGEGSRLTVL.

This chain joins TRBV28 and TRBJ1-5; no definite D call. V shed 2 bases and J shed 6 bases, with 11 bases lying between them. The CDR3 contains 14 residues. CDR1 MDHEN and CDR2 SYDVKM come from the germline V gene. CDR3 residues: CASSLSTVSQPQHF. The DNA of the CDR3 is TGTGCCAGCAGTTTAAGTACAGTAAGTCAGCCCCAGCATTTT. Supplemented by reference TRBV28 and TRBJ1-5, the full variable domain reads DVKVTQSSRYLVKRTGEKVFLECVQDMDHENMFWYRQDPGLGLRLIYFSYDVKMKEKGDIPEGYSVSREKKERFSLILESASTNQTSMYLCASSLSTVSQPQHFGDGTRLSIL.

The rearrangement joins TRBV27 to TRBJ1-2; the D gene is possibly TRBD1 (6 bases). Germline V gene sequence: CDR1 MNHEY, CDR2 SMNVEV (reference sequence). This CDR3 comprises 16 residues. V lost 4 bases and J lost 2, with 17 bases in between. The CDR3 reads CASSYSSGQRNYGYTF. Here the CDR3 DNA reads TGTGCCAGCAGTTACTCGTCCGGACAGAGGAACTATGGCTACACCTTC.

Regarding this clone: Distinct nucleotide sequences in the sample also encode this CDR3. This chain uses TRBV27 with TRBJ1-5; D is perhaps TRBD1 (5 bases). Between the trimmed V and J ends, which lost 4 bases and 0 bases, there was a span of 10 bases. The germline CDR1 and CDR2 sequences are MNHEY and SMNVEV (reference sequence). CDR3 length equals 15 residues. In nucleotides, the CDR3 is TGTGCCAGCAGTTCGGGGACGGGTAGCAATCAGCCCCAGCATTTT. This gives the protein CASSSGTGSNQPQHF.

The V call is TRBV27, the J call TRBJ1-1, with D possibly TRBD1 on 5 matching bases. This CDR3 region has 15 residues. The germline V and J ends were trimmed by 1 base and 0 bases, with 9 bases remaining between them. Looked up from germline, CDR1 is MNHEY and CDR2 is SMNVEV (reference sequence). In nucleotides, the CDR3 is TGTGCCAGCAGTTTATGGGCAGGGCTGAACACTGAAGCTTTCTTT. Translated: CASSLWAGLNTEAFF.

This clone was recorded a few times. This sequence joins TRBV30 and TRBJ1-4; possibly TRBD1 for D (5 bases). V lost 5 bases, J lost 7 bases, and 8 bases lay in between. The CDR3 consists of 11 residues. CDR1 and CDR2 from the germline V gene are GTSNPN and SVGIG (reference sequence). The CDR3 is CAWEGPEKLFF. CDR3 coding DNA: TGTGCCTGGGAGGGACCTGAAAAACTGTTTTTT.

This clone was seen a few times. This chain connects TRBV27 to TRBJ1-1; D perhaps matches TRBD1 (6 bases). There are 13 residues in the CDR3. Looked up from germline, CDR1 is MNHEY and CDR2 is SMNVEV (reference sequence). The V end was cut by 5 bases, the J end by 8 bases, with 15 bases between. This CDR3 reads CASSLTGLGEAFF. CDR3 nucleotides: TGTGCCAGCAGTCTCACAGGGCTCGGAGAAGCTTTCTTT.

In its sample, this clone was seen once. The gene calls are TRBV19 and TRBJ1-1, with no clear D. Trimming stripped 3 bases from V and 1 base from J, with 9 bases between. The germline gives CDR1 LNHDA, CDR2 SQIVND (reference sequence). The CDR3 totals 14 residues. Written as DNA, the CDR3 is TGTGCCAGTAGTATTATCGGGCAGAACACTGAAGCTTTCTTT. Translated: CASSIIGQNTEAFF. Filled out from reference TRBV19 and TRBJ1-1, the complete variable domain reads DGGITQSPKYLFRKEGQNVTLSCEQNLNHDAMYWYRQDPGQGLRLIYYSQIVNDFQKGDIAEGYSVSREKKESFPLTVTSAQKNPTAFYLCASSIIGQNTEAFFGQGTRLTVV.

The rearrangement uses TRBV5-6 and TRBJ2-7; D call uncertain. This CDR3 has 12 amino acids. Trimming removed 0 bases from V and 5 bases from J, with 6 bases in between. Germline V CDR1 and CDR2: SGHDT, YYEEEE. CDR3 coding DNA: TGTGCCAGCAGCTTGGCCTACCACGAGCAGTACTTC. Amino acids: CASSLAYHEQYF.

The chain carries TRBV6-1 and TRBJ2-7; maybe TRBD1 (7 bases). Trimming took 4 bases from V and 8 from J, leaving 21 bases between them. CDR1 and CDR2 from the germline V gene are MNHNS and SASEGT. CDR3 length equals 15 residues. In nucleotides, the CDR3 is TGTGCCAGCAGTGGGGACTTAGACAGGGCATCTCAGCAGTACTTC. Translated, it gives CASSGDLDRASQQYF.

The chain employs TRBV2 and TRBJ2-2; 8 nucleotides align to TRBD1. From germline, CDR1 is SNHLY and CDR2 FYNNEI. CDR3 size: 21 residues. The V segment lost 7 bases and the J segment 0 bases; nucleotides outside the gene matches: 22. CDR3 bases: TGTGCCAGCATTGTGAGCTGGGAGGACAGGGCAGGACCCTCGAACACCGGGGAGCTGTTTTTT. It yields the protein CASIVSWEDRAGPSNTGELFF.

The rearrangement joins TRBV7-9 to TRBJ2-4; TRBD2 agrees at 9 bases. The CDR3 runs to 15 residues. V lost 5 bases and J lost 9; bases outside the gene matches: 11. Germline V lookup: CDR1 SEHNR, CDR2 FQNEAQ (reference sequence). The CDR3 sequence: CASSARGSGSSIQYF. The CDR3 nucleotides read TGTGCCAGCAGCGCAAGGGGTAGCGGGAGTAGCATTCAGTACTTC.

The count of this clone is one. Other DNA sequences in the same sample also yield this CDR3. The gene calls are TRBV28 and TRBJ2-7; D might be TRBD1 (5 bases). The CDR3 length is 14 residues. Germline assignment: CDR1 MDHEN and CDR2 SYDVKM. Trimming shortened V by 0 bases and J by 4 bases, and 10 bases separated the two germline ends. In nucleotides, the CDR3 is TGTGCCAGCAGTTTATGGCGAGACAGTTACGAGCAGTACTTC. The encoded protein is CASSLWRDSYEQYF.

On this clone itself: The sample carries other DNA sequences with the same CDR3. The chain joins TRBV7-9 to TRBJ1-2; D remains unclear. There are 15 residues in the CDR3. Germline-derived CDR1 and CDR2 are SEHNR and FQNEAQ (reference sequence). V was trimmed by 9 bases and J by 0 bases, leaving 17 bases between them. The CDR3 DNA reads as TGTGCCAGTTCGTTGGCGCCAGAAGCTAACTATGGCTACACCTTC. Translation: CASSLAPEANYGYTF.

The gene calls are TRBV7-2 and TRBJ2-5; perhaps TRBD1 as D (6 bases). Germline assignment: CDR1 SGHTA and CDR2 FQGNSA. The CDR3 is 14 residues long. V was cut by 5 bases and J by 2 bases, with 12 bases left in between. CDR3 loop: CASSTRDKQETQYF. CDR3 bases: TGTGCCAGCAGCACCCGGGACAAGCAAGAGACCCAGTACTTC.

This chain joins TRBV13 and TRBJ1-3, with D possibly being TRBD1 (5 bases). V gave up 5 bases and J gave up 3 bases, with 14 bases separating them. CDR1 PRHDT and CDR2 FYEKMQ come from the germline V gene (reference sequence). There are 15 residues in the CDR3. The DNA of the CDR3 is TGTGCCAGCAGCCCCAGACAGAGAGGTGGAAACACCATATATTTT. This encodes CASSPRQRGGNTIYF.